The 13 T cell receptor beta chains below all came from one sample that was sequenced in a study of T cell responses to AZD1222 COVID-19 vaccine. Sequenced by immunoSEQ multiplex PCR; TCRdb stores in-frame clones only, minus some. The repertoire includes about 84,000 clones, about 93% of them detected once, and roughly 12% sits in the top ten. This specimen was peripheral blood, taken 28 days after the second AZD1222 dose. The receptor set was obtained from an adult who received the AZD1222 COVID-19 vaccine.

The rearrangement joins TRBV2 to TRBJ1-1; the D gene is possibly TRBD1 (5 bases). The V gene lost 5 bases and the J gene lost 4 bases, with 14 bases spanning the gap. Germline values: CDR1 SNHLY, CDR2 FYNNEI. The CDR3 contains 14 residues. The CDR3 DNA sequence: TGTGCCAGCAGTACTATGACAGAGGGCACTGAAGCTTTCTTT. This gives the protein CASSTMTEGTEAFF. The variable domain in full, completed from reference TRBV2 and TRBJ1-1, reads EPEVTQTPSHQVTQMGQEVILRCVPISNHLYFYWYRQILGQKVEFLVSFYNNEISEKSEIFDDQFSVERPDGSNFTLKIRSTKLEDSAMYFCASSTMTEGTEAFFGQGTRLTVV.

The chain carries TRBV5-4 and TRBJ1-1; the D gene is possibly TRBD1 (5 bases). V was pared by 1 base and J by 3 bases, with 10 bases between. CDR3 size: 14 residues. Germline lookup yields CDR1 SGHNT and CDR2 YYREEE (reference sequence). This CDR3 reads CASSLSEGHTEAFF. The CDR3 DNA reads as TGTGCCAGCAGCTTGTCCGAGGGGCACACTGAAGCTTTCTTT.

This chain links TRBV4-1 with TRBJ1-2; TRBD1 matches at 7 bases. The CDR3 is 16 residues long. Germline V gene lookup returns CDR1 MGHRA and CDR2 YSYEKL. With V trimmed by 7 bases and J by 7 bases, 18 bases remained unmatched. The CDR3 DNA reads TGCGCCAGCAAAAGGCAAGGGGGCGCGTCTCCCTCTGGCTACACCTTC. It is translated as CASKRQGGASPSGYTF.

The CDR3 region is CASSLVAQGSVPAFF. Here the CDR3 DNA reads TGTGCCAGCAGCTTGGTCGCGCAGGGCTCGGTACCAGCTTTCTTT. The V gene is TRBV5-6, the J gene TRBJ1-1; a weak D match, TRBD1 (5 bases). V was trimmed by 0 bases and J by 10 bases, leaving 19 bases between them. The CDR3 runs 15 residues. Germline CDR1 is SGHDT and CDR2 is YYEEEE. Combining the CDR3 with reference TRBV5-6 and TRBJ1-1 gives the whole variable domain DAGVTQSPTHLIKTRGQQVTLRCSPKSGHDTVSWYQQALGQGPQFIFQYYEEEERQRGNFPDRFSGHQFPNYSSELNVNALLLGDSALYLCASSLVAQGSVPAFFGQGTRLTVV.

This chain joins TRBV5-1 and TRBJ1-4; 7 bases are shared with TRBD1. The junction had 4 bases not matched to a gene; V was cut back by 4 bases and J by 4 bases. This CDR3 comprises 14 residues. Germline lookup yields CDR1 SGHRS and CDR2 YFSETQ. CDR3 nucleotides: TGCGCCAGCAGCCCCCAGGGGGATAATGAAAAACTGTTTTTT. This translates into CASSPQGDNEKLFF.

The chain has TRBV5-1 and TRBJ1-1, with TRBD1 matching 11 bases. Losses at the gene ends were 5 bases for V and 11 bases for J; bases not matched to a gene: 14. The germline CDR1 and CDR2 sequences are SGHRS and YFSETQ. The CDR3 loop spans 15 amino acids. DNA for the CDR3: TGCGCCAGCAGTTTCCAATTAGGGACAGGGGGTGACGCTTTCTTT. It specifies CASSFQLGTGGDAFF.

In DNA, the CDR3 is TGTGCCAGCAGGCGCCCGACAGGGGCGTCCTACGAGCAGTACTTC. Amino acids: CASRRPTGASYEQYF. The chain employs TRBV27 and TRBJ2-7; 8 bases are shared with TRBD1. CDR1 and CDR2 (germline): MNHEY, SMNVEV (reference sequence). The CDR3 is 15 residues long. V was pared by 6 bases and J by 1 base, with 8 bases of the junction left unmatched.

The chain combines TRBV18 with TRBJ1-1; D possibly corresponds to TRBD1 (5 bases). Germline CDR1 KGHSH, CDR2 LQKENI. Trimming cost V 3 bases and J 6 bases, with 17 bases left between them. CDR3 length: 15 amino acids. CDR3 sequence reads: CASSPQVGGGSEAFF. The CDR3 DNA follows: TGTGCCAGCTCACCCCAGGTCGGGGGGGGTTCTGAAGCTTTCTTT.

The genes are TRBV30 and TRBJ1-5; D might be TRBD1 (6 bases). Germline V gives CDR1 GTSNPN, CDR2 SVGIG (reference sequence). The V end lost 1 base, the J end lost 1 base, and 20 bases lay between the germline ends. This CDR3 has 18 amino acids. CDR3 bases: TGTGCCTGGAGTGCAACCCCACAGGGTTATCTAAGCAATCAGCCCCAGCATTTT. It codes for CAWSATPQGYLSNQPQHF.

The count of this clone is one. The rearrangement uses TRBV7-8 and TRBJ1-3; possibly TRBD1 for D (6 bases). Between the trimmed V and J ends, which lost 5 bases and 0 bases, there was a span of 11 bases. Germline CDR1 reads SGHVS; CDR2 reads FQNEAQ. The CDR3 length is 15 residues. The chain's CDR3 is CASSRGGASGNTIYF. CDR3 DNA sequence: TGTGCCAGCAGCCGAGGGGGGGCCTCTGGAAACACCATATATTTT.

The chain is built from TRBV10-3 and TRBJ1-2; unclear D gene. The CDR3 has 14 residues. Germline-derived CDR1 and CDR2 are ENHRY and SYGVKD. Trimming left V 0 bases short and J 8 bases short, with 13 bases between. CDR3 bases: TGTGCCATCAGTGAGTCGGGAGGTGTCGGGGGCTACACCTTC. As protein: CAISESGGVGGYTF.

The gene calls are TRBV2 and TRBJ2-1; D tentatively fits TRBD1 or TRBD2 (5 bases each). Trimming removed 8 bases from V and 1 base from J, with 15 bases in between. From germline, CDR1 is SNHLY and CDR2 FYNNEI. The CDR3 is 15 amino acids. CDR3 residues: CASFGRGESYNEQFF. The CDR3 DNA is TGTGCCAGCTTTGGTAGGGGAGAATCCTACAATGAGCAGTTCTTC.

The chain joins TRBV6-5 to TRBJ2-3; 13 positions match TRBD2. Germline loops: CDR1 MNHEY, CDR2 SVGAGI. V lost 6 bases and J lost 3; bases outside the gene matches: 3. The CDR3 has 15 amino acids. The CDR3 spells CASRLAGGPTDTQYF. The DNA for the CDR3 is TGTGCCAGCAGACTAGCGGGGGGGCCAACAGATACGCAGTATTTT.